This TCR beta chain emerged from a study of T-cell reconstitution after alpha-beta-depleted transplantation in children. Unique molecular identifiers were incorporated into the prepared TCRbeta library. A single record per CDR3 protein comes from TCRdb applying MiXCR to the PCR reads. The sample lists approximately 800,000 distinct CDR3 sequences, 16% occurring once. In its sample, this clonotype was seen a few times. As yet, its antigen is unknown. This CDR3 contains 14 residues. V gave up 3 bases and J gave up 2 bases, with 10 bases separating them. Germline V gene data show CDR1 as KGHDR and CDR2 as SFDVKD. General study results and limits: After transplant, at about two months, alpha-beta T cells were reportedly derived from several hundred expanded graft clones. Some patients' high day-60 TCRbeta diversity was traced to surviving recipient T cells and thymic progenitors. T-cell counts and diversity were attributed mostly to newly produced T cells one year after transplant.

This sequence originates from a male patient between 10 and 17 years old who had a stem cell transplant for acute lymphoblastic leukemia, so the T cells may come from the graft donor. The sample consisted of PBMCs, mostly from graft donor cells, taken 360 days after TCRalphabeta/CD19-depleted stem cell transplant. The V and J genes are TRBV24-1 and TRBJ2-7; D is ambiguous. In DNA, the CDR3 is TGTGCCACCAGTGATCAGAGGTTTCCCTACGAGCAGTACTTC. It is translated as CATSDQRFPYEQYF.